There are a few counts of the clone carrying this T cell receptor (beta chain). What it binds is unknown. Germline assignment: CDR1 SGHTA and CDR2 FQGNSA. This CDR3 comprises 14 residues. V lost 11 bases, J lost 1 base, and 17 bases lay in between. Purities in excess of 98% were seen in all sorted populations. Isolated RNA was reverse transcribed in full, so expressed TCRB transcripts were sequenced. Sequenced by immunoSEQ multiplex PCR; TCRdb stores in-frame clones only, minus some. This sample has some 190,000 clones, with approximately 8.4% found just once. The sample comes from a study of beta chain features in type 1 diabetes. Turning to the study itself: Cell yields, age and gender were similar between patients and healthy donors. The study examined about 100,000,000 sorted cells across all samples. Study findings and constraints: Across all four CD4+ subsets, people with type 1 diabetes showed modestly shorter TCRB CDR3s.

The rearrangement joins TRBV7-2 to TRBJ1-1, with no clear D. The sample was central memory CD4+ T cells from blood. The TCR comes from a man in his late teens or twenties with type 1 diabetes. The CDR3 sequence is CAYNEANWNTEAFF. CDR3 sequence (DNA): TGTGCCTACAACGAGGCGAACTGGAACACTGAAGCTTTCTTT.